Listed below are T cell receptor beta chains from one sample, sequenced in a study of identical twins. TCRdb itself ran the 5' RACE reads through MiXCR, one entry per CDR3 protein. In the table there are some 1,700,000 distinct CDR3 sequences, about 30% of which are singletons. The specimen was cord blood. These receptors originate from a newborn girl in good health. Both conserved end residues are part of each CDR3. D genes are given only for firm matches. Some rows mark clone size as missing; the rest say once, few, many or name a class of expanded clone.

TRBD1,TRBV5-1,-,TRBJ1-6,TGCGCCAGCAGACCTCCAGGACAGGGAAATTCGCCCCTCCACTTT,CASRPPGQGNSPLHF
-,TRBV7-2,many,TRBJ1-5,TGTGCCAGCAGCTTACACAATCAGCCCCAGCATTTT,CASSLHNQPQHF
-,TRBV9,-,TRBJ2-7,TGTGCCAGCAGCGTAGAGGTTGCTACAGCCTACGAGCAGTACTTC,CASSVEVATAYEQYF
-,TRBV29-1,-,TRBJ1-1,TGCAGCTCCATCCTATGGGGTGAAGCTTTCTTT,CSSILWGEAFF
-,TRBV9,-,TRBJ2-1,TGTGCCAGCAGCGTAGGACCTTCGGGAGTATACAATGAGCAGTTCTTC,CASSVGPSGVYNEQFF
TRBD2,TRBV7-8,-,TRBJ2-3,TGTGCCAGCAGCTCCAAACGGGAGGGCCATGTAGATACGCAGTATTTT,CASSSKREGHVDTQYF
TRBD1,TRBV9,-,TRBJ1-2,TGTGCCAGCAGCGTAAGGACCATTACAGGGGGCCCCCATAACTATGGCTACACCTTC,CASSVRTITGGPHNYGYTF
-,TRBV20-1,-,TRBJ1-2,TGCAGTGCTAGAGATCGACGCAGGGTGAGGGGCTACACCTTC,CSARDRRRVRGYTF
-,TRBV20-1,few,TRBJ2-1,TGCAGTGCACACCCTAGTGCCCCTTACAATGAGCAGTTCTTC,CSAHPSAPYNEQFF
-,TRBV18,many,TRBJ2-6,TGTGCCAGCTCACCTGGGGCCAACGTCCTGACTTTC,CASSPGANVLTF
-,TRBV5-1,-,TRBJ1-2,TGCGCCAGCAGCTTTTTTGGTACGGGGGCACATGGCTACACCTTC,CASSFFGTGAHGYTF
-,TRBV25-1,few,TRBJ1-1,TGTGCCAGCAGTTCCTATATGCCGGGGGCTGAGGCTTTCTTT,CASSSYMPGAEAFF
-,TRBV3-1,-,TRBJ2-7,TGTGCCAGCAGCCAACCGGACTCGGCCGCTTACGAGCAGTACTTC,CASSQPDSAAYEQYF
TRBD1,TRBV30,-,TRBJ1-1,TGTGCCTGGGGGGACCCGGGACAGGTCCCTACTGAAGCTTTCTTT,CAWGDPGQVPTEAFF
-,TRBV7-6,many,TRBJ2-3,TGTGCCAGCAGGCGGACAGCTAGCACAGATACGCAGTATTTT,CASRRTASTDTQYF
-,TRBV14,-,TRBJ2-1,TGTGCCAGCAGCCGCGCGAGATGGGGCTCCTACAATGAGCAGTTCTTC,CASSRARWGSYNEQFF
TRBD2,TRBV10-1,-,TRBJ2-5,TGCGCCAGCAGTGAGTGGAGACTAGCGGGGGGGATCCAAGAGACCCAGTACTTC,CASSEWRLAGGIQETQYF
TRBD1,TRBV3-1,few,TRBJ2-3,TGTGCCAGCAGCCATGGCAAAAACAGGGGGCGAACAGATACGCAGTATTTT,CASSHGKNRGRTDTQYF
TRBD1,TRBV20-1,-,TRBJ2-1,TGCAGTGCTGTCACAGGGGCGGGTTACAATGAGCAGTTCTTC,CSAVTGAGYNEQFF
-,TRBV5-6,-,TRBJ1-1,TGTGCCAGCAGCGTATACGACGGTAAAGCTTTCTTT,CASSVYDGKAFF
-,TRBV5-6,-,TRBJ2-2,TGTGCCAGCAGCTTGCGTGGGCGGGAGAACACCGGGGAGCTGTTTTTT,CASSLRGRENTGELFF
TRBD2,TRBV10-3,-,TRBJ2-3,TGTGCCATCACCCATAGCGGGAGGGCCGCAGATACGCAGTATTTT,CAITHSGRAADTQYF
-,TRBV12-3/TRBV12-4,-,TRBJ2-3,TGTGCCATCAGTTCGGGGACGGGTACGCAGTATTTT,CAISSGTGTQYF
TRBD1,TRBV28,few,TRBJ1-2,TGTGCCAGCAGTTTTGTCACAGGGGCCTGGGGCGGCTACACCTTC,CASSFVTGAWGGYTF
-,TRBV18,few,TRBJ2-2,TGTGCCAGCTCACCCGTACGGGGACACACCGGGGAGCTGTTTTTT,CASSPVRGHTGELFF
TRBD1,TRBV11-2,once,TRBJ1-1,TGTGCCAGCAGCTCCTTACGGCAGGACAGGGGGCCGAACACTGAAGCTTTCTTT,CASSSLRQDRGPNTEAFF
TRBD1,TRBV20-1,few,TRBJ2-5,TGCAGTGCTAGAGTTATCACAGGGGTAGAGACCCAGTACTTC,CSARVITGVETQYF
TRBD2,TRBV5-1,-,TRBJ2-3,TGCGCCAGCAGCTTGACTAGCGTGGGCGCAGATACGCAGTATTTT,CASSLTSVGADTQYF
TRBD2,TRBV4-1,-,TRBJ2-1,TGCGCCAGCAGCCAAGGGACTAGCCTGTCCTACAATGAGCAGTTCTTC,CASSQGTSLSYNEQFF